The 32 T cell receptor beta chains reported below all come from one sample, sequenced in a study of T cell changes during pregnancy in multiple sclerosis. Assay: immunoSEQ multiplex PCR; the TCRdb copy retains only in-frame clones and omits some. The data contain about 89,000 clones, 94% of them singletons. The material sequenced was peripheral blood, taken after pregnancy. These receptors all come from a female donor in good health, enrolled as a control in a pregnancy study.

This chain joins TRBV6-6 and TRBJ1-2; 7 nucleotides agree with TRBD1. With 4 bases clipped from V and 7 bases from J, the junction kept 6 bases outside the gene matches. Germline lookup yields CDR1 MNHNY and CDR2 SVGAGI (reference sequence). The CDR3 sequence is 13 residues long. The CDR3, as DNA: TGTGCCAGCAGTTCAAGGGACAGTCGTGGCTACACCTTC. Translating it yields CASSSRDSRGYTF.

The chain carries TRBV19 and TRBJ2-1, with TRBD1 matching over 9 bases. Losses at the gene ends were 4 bases for V and 4 bases for J; bases not matched to a gene: 5. The CDR3 consists of 15 residues. Germline CDR1 LNHDA, CDR2 SQIVND (reference sequence). The CDR3 protein is CASSTSGTGYNEQFF. For the CDR3, the DNA is TGTGCCAGTAGTACCTCCGGGACAGGGTACAATGAGCAGTTCTTC.

The V call is TRBV12-1, the J call TRBJ2-1; the D call of TRBD1 is as the table states it, not checked on the DNA. TRBV12-1 is an annotated pseudogene. The CDR3 runs 11 residues. The CDR3 region has the DNA TGTGCCAGCAGCGCCAGTTCTGAGCAGTTCTTC. Residues: CASSASSEQFF.

J is TRBJ2-7 and V is TRBV2; TRBD2 might be the D (5 bases). This CDR3 has 12 residues. V was clipped by 2 bases and J by 4 bases, with 6 bases between them. CDR1 and CDR2 from the germline V gene are SNHLY and FYNNEI. CDR3 sequence reads: CASSETGYEQYF. CDR3 bases: TGTGCCAGCAGTGAAACGGGATACGAGCAGTACTTC.

V is TRBV5-1 and J is TRBJ2-7, with 9 bases identical to TRBD1. With V trimmed by 4 bases and J by 4 bases, 9 bases remained unmatched. The germline V gene encodes CDR1 SGHRS and CDR2 YFSETQ. This CDR3 has 15 residues. The CDR3 DNA follows: TGCGCCAGCAGCGCGTTGACAGGGGGGGATTACGAGCAGTACTTC. Protein sequence: CASSALTGGDYEQYF.

The V gene is TRBV5-4, the J gene TRBJ2-1; 9 nucleotides align to TRBD2. The germline V gene has CDR1 SGHNT and CDR2 YYREEE (reference sequence). The ends lost 3 bases at V and 5 bases at J; junction bases unmatched: 6. The CDR3 has 15 amino acids. The CDR3 DNA reads as TGTGCCAGCAGCTCCCCGGTAGCGGGGGACAATGAGCAGTTCTTC. Translation gives CASSSPVAGDNEQFF.

The J gene is TRBJ1-1, the V gene TRBV4-1; D is perhaps TRBD1 (6 bases). The V end lost 0 bases, the J end lost 5 bases, and 10 bases lay between the germline ends. The CDR3 spans 14 residues. Germline values: CDR1 MGHRA, CDR2 YSYEKL. CDR3: CASSQDTGLTEAFF. The DNA for the CDR3 is TGCGCCAGCAGCCAAGATACAGGGCTTACTGAAGCTTTCTTT.

This sequence joins TRBV6-5 and TRBJ2-7; 10 bases align to TRBD1. Germline V gene data show CDR1 as MNHEY and CDR2 as SVGAGI. The CDR3 has 14 amino acids. Unmatched junction bases numbered 5, after V lost 5 bases and J lost 4 bases. The CDR3 DNA sequence: TGTGCCAGCAGTCGAGGGGACAGGGGATACGAGCAGTACTTC. It is translated as CASSRGDRGYEQYF.

This chain links TRBV28 with TRBJ2-7; 12 bases fit TRBD2. The V and J ends lost 7 bases and 5 bases, in that order; junction bases with no gene match: 6. CDR1 MDHEN and CDR2 SYDVKM come from the germline V gene. The length of the CDR3 is 14 residues. The CDR3 sequence is CASTSGRAWDEQYF. The CDR3 bases are TGTGCCAGCACTAGCGGGAGGGCCTGGGACGAGCAGTACTTC.

The chain couples TRBV28 to TRBJ2-7; TRBD2 matches at 11 bases. The junction had 7 bases not matched to a gene; V was cut back by 4 bases and J by 2 bases. The length of the CDR3 is 16 residues. The germline V gene encodes CDR1 MDHEN and CDR2 SYDVKM. CDR3 sequence: CASSSPGLAETYEQYF. CDR3 sequence (DNA): TGTGCCAGCAGTTCTCCGGGACTAGCGGAAACCTACGAGCAGTACTTC.

The chain couples TRBV5-4 to TRBJ1-1; D remains unclear. The CDR3 is made up of 16 amino acids. Germline-derived CDR1 and CDR2 are SGHNT and YYREEE (reference sequence). Trimming cost V 5 bases and J 0 bases, with 17 bases left between them. The DNA for the CDR3 is TGTGCCAGCAGGGAGGCCGGAGGTAGGATGAACACTGAAGCTTTCTTT. As protein: CASREAGGRMNTEAFF.

The chain is built from TRBV4-1 and TRBJ1-1; D is ambiguous. The CDR3 sequence is 15 residues long. Germline V gives CDR1 MGHRA, CDR2 YSYEKL. Deletions cut 2 bases from V and 5 bases from J, with 15 bases between. The CDR3 DNA reads TGCGCCAGCAGCCAATCAACTCAGACGGGAACTGAAGCTTTCTTT. This codes for CASSQSTQTGTEAFF.

The rearrangement joins TRBV6-5 to TRBJ1-2; D possibly corresponds to TRBD1 (5 bases). V lost 5 bases, J lost 4 bases, and 14 bases lay in between. CDR1 is MNHEY and CDR2 is SVGAGI in the germline V gene. The CDR3 spans 14 residues. The CDR3, as DNA: TGTGCCAGCAGTGCCGGACCCGGGGGCTATGGCTACACCTTC. This codes for CASSAGPGGYGYTF.

The chain is built from TRBV5-1 and TRBJ1-1; D is uncertain. V lost 1 base to trimming and J lost 1 base, with 8 bases between them. The CDR3 has 14 amino acids. The germline gives CDR1 SGHRS, CDR2 YFSETQ. The CDR3 sequence is CASSLSGSNTEAFF. Written as DNA, the CDR3 is TGCGCCAGCAGCTTGTCGGGGTCGAACACTGAAGCTTTCTTT.

This clone came up once. This chain joins TRBV28 and TRBJ1-1; perhaps TRBD1 as D (5 bases). There are 15 residues in the CDR3. Germline V gene sequence: CDR1 MDHEN, CDR2 SYDVKM. Trimming left V 5 bases short and J 3 bases short, with 16 bases between. CDR3 amino acids: CASSPTRERYTEAFF. The CDR3 region has the DNA TGTGCCAGCAGTCCTACCAGGGAAAGGTACACTGAAGCTTTCTTT. Drawing the rest from reference TRBV28 and TRBJ1-1, the complete variable domain is DVKVTQSSRYLVKRTGEKVFLECVQDMDHENMFWYRQDPGLGLRLIYFSYDVKMKEKGDIPEGYSVSREKKERFSLILESASTNQTSMYLCASSPTRERYTEAFFGQGTRLTVV.

This clone was seen only a few times. The V call is TRBV6-5, the J call TRBJ1-1, with 7 bases matching TRBD1. V was clipped by 6 bases and J by 4 bases; unmatched bases: 8. The CDR3 is 14 residues long. Germline V CDR1 and CDR2: MNHEY, SVGAGI. CDR3 nucleotides: TGTGCCAGCAGCGTGGGACAGCTGAGCACTGAAGCTTTCTTT. It encodes CASSVGQLSTEAFF.

The chain uses TRBV2 and TRBJ2-7; D might be TRBD2 (6 bases). The germline V gene has CDR1 SNHLY and CDR2 FYNNEI. CDR3 length equals 14 residues. The ends were cut back, 6 bases at V and 1 base at J, with 13 bases in the middle. Here the CDR3 reads CASRGDFSSYEQYF. The CDR3 region has the DNA TGTGCCAGCAGGGGGGACTTCAGTTCCTACGAGCAGTACTTC.

This chain uses TRBV7-2 with TRBJ1-5, with 9 bases identical to TRBD1. The germline CDR1 and CDR2 sequences are SGHTA and FQGNSA. The CDR3 is 14 amino acids. J gave up 5 bases and V 5 bases, and 4 bases lay outside the gene matches. The CDR3 here is CASSRGTGYQPQHF. The CDR3 DNA sequence: TGTGCCAGCAGCCGAGGGACAGGGTATCAGCCCCAGCATTTT. Based on the CDR3 plus reference TRBV7-2 and TRBJ1-5, the full variable domain is GAGVSQSPSNKVTEKGKDVELRCDPISGHTALYWYRQSLGQGLEFLIYFQGNSAPDKSGLPSDRFSAERTGGSVSTLTIQRTQQEDSAVYLCASSRGTGYQPQHFGDGTRLSIL.

V usage is TRBV19 and J usage is TRBJ1-2, with TRBD1 as a possible D gene (6 bases). CDR1 and CDR2 from the germline V gene are LNHDA and SQIVND (reference sequence). This CDR3 contains 13 residues. Trimming took off 5 bases at V and 4 bases at J, with 11 bases between the two ends. In nucleotides, the CDR3 is TGTGCCAGTAGTCCAGGGGCAGCCTATGGCTACACCTTC. It specifies CASSPGAAYGYTF.

Points on this clone: One junction end disagrees with the germline gene, perhaps due to a read error. CDR3 nucleotides: TGCAGCGTAGAAGGGACTAGCGGGAGTTGGCACCGTCGAACGCAGTATTTT. Translated, it gives CSVEGTSGSWHRRTQYF. The chain carries TRBV29-1 and TRBJ2-3, with 14 nucleotides matching TRBD2. Germline CDR1 and CDR2: SQVTM and ANQGSEA. The CDR3 has 17 residues.

This sequence joins TRBV5-4 and TRBJ2-2; possibly TRBD2 for D (5 bases). Trimming left V 5 bases short and J 6 bases short, with 8 bases between. This CDR3 contains 12 residues. Per the germline V gene, CDR1 is SGHNT and CDR2 is YYREEE (reference sequence). The CDR3 region is CASSSRAGELFF. The CDR3 DNA reads TGTGCCAGCAGTTCGAGGGCCGGGGAGCTGTTTTTT. Supplemented by reference TRBV5-4 and TRBJ2-2, the full variable domain reads ETGVTQSPTHLIKTRGQQVTLRCSSQSGHNTVSWYQQALGQGPQFIFQYYREEENGRGNFPPRFSGLQFPNYSSELNVNALELDDSALYLCASSSRAGELFFGEGSRLTVL.

J is TRBJ2-7 and V is TRBV6-5; 8 bases fit TRBD2. Germline assignment: CDR1 MNHEY and CDR2 SVGAGI. Germline trimming cut 5 bases from V and 4 bases from J; bases unmatched to any gene: 7. The CDR3 is 14 amino acids. CDR3 in DNA: TGTGCCAGCAGTCCGGGACTAGGGGATTACGAGCAGTACTTC. Its protein is CASSPGLGDYEQYF.

The chain carries TRBV2 and TRBJ2-7; possibly TRBD2 for D (6 bases). This CDR3 is 14 amino acids long. From germline, CDR1 is SNHLY and CDR2 FYNNEI. Trimming stripped 7 bases from V and 6 bases from J, with 19 bases between. The CDR3 protein is CASTTGLSRGEQYF. The CDR3 DNA reads TGTGCCAGCACCACGGGACTCTCGAGGGGCGAGCAGTACTTC. Full variable domain (missing parts from reference TRBV2 and TRBJ2-7): EPEVTQTPSHQVTQMGQEVILRCVPISNHLYFYWYRQILGQKVEFLVSFYNNEISEKSEIFDDQFSVERPDGSNFTLKIRSTKLEDSAMYFCASTTGLSRGEQYFGPGTRLTVT.

The rearrangement links TRBV5-1 to TRBJ2-1; 8 nucleotides agree with TRBD2. The CDR3 runs to 15 residues. The trim removed 2 bases at V and 8 bases at J, leaving 9 bases unmatched. Germline V gives CDR1 SGHRS, CDR2 YFSETQ. DNA of the CDR3: TGCGCCAGCAGCTTCGGGACTAGTACCTCCCATGAGCAGTTCTTC. Its translation is CASSFGTSTSHEQFF.

The chain combines TRBV5-1 with TRBJ1-4; 7 bases match TRBD1. The CDR3 is made up of 14 amino acids. The V gene's germline CDR1 is SGHRS and CDR2 YFSETQ. The V and J ends lost 0 bases and 8 bases, in that order; junction bases with no gene match: 4. The CDR3 DNA follows: TGCGCCAGCAGCTTGGGGCAGGGGGAGGAAAAACTGTTTTTT. As protein: CASSLGQGEEKLFF.

The V gene is TRBV14, the J gene TRBJ2-7; no clear D. V lost 0 bases to trimming and J lost 3 bases, with 24 bases between them. The CDR3 spans 19 residues. Germline V gene sequence: CDR1 SGHDN, CDR2 FVKESK. CDR3 sequence reads: CASSQDPLLGLEFDYEQYF. The CDR3 nucleotides are TGTGCCAGCAGCCAAGATCCCCTTTTAGGTCTGGAGTTCGACTACGAGCAGTACTTC.

This rearrangement joins TRBV7-6 to TRBJ2-1; 9 nucleotides align to TRBD2. This CDR3 is built from 17 residues. Looked up from germline, CDR1 is SGHVS and CDR2 is FNYEAQ. The V and J ends lost 1 base and 4 bases, in that order; junction bases with no gene match: 8. For the CDR3, the DNA is TGTGCCAGCAGCTTAGGAGTTCAGCGGGGGGTTTACAATGAGCAGTTCTTC. It is translated as CASSLGVQRGVYNEQFF.

The chain joins TRBV4-1 to TRBJ2-6; D remains ambiguous. From germline, CDR1 is MGHRA and CDR2 YSYEKL. CDR3 length: 16 amino acids. The ends were cut back, 4 bases at V and 4 bases at J, with 14 bases in the middle. The DNA for the CDR3 is TGCGCCAGCAGCCCCCTAGATGGGTCCGGGGCCAACGTCCTGACTTTC. Translating it yields CASSPLDGSGANVLTF.

The V call is TRBV5-5, the J call TRBJ2-7, with a weak D call TRBD2 (5 bases). V was pared by 2 bases and J by 3 bases, with 9 bases between. CDR1 and CDR2 from the germline V gene are SGHKS and YYEKEE (reference sequence). CDR3 size: 13 residues. The CDR3 reads CASSFSGNYEQYF. CDR3 nucleotides: TGTGCCAGCAGCTTTTCGGGAAACTACGAGCAGTACTTC.

The chain uses TRBV5-4 and TRBJ2-1, with TRBD1 identical over 9 bases. CDR1 and CDR2 from the germline V gene are SGHNT and YYREEE (reference sequence). The CDR3 loop spans 15 amino acids. V trimming: 0 bases; J trimming: 8 bases; junction bases outside the gene matches: 6. CDR3 sequence reads: CASSLGQGDQDEQFF. The DNA for the CDR3 is TGTGCCAGCAGCTTGGGACAGGGGGACCAGGATGAGCAGTTCTTC. Full variable domain (outside the CDR3, taken from reference TRBV5-4 and TRBJ2-1): ETGVTQSPTHLIKTRGQQVTLRCSSQSGHNTVSWYQQALGQGPQFIFQYYREEENGRGNFPPRFSGLQFPNYSSELNVNALELDDSALYLCASSLGQGDQDEQFFGPGTRLTVL.

The chain carries TRBV5-1 and TRBJ2-1; 10 bases are shared with TRBD2. The CDR3 loop spans 15 amino acids. CDR1 and CDR2 (germline): SGHRS, YFSETQ. The trim removed 5 bases at V and 5 bases at J, leaving 7 bases unmatched. The CDR3 DNA reads as TGCGCCAGCAGGGCTACTAGCGGGATAAACAATGAGCAGTTCTTC. Encoded protein: CASRATSGINNEQFF.

The chain combines TRBV6-6 with TRBJ2-5; 11 bases fit TRBD1. V gave up 5 bases and J gave up 1 base; unmatched junction bases: 6. CDR3 length: 16 amino acids. CDR1 is MNHNY and CDR2 is SVGAGI in the germline V gene (reference sequence). CDR3 protein: CASSNGDRGVQETQYF. CDR3 bases: TGTGCCAGCAGTAATGGGGACAGGGGGGTCCAAGAGACCCAGTACTTC.